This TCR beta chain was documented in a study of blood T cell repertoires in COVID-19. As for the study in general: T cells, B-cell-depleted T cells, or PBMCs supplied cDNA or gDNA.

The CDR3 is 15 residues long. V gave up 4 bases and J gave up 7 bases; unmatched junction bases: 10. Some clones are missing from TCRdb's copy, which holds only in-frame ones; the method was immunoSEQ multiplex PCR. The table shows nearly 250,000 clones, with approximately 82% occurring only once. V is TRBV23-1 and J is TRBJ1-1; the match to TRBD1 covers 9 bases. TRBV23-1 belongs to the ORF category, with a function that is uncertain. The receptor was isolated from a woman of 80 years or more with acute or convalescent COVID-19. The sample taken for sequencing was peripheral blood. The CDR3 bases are TGCGCCAGCAGTCGATCTACAGGGGGCGGGTTTGAAGCTTTCTTT. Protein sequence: CASSRSTGGGFEAFF.